The 8 T cell receptor beta chains reported below all come from one sample, sequenced in a study of shared clonotypes between healthy human individuals (dated by TCRdb to between 2020 and 2021). Libraries were prepared through the immunoSEQ multiplex PCR assay. TCRdb retrieved this table from immuneACCESS and kept in-frame rearrangements only. Not all clones are present; in checked studies, unresolved V genes account for under half, and no reason is known for the remainder. In all, the sample holds about 2,200,000 clones, and 90% to 95% of those were seen once. The ten largest clones represent roughly 1.7% of the sample. CD8 naive samples consisted of CD45RO-negative cells that were positively selected for CCR7, yielding a CD45RA+CCR7+ population without TemRA cells. The sample was naive CD8+ T cells from PBMCs. What the cell subset or site label conveys for this sample: CD45RA+CCR7+. The receptors shown here come from a man between 18 and 29 years old in good health. Some clones in this sample may be carry-over from other donors' samples.

The chain carries TRBV5-4 and TRBJ2-7; 10 nucleotides agree with TRBD2. Germline V gene sequence: CDR1 SGHNT, CDR2 YYREEE (reference sequence). The V segment lost 3 bases and the J segment 5 bases; nucleotides outside the gene matches: 14. The length of the CDR3 is 17 residues. The CDR3 region has the DNA TGTGCCAGCAGCTCCCCCGGGGATAGCGGGAGGTTCCACGAGCAGTACTTC. This codes for CASSSPGDSGRFHEQYF.

CDR3 nucleotide sequence: TGCGCCAGCAGCTTGGAGAGGTCGTCGCCCCAGCATTTT. Translated: CASSLERSSPQHF. The gene calls are TRBV5-1 and TRBJ1-5; D is undetermined. Trimming removed 0 bases at V and 9 bases at J, with 10 bases between. The CDR3 is 13 residues long. Per the germline V gene, CDR1 is SGHRS and CDR2 is YFSETQ.

V and J are TRBV7-9 and TRBJ1-5; a possible D gene is TRBD1 (5 bases). Trimming shortened V by 6 bases and J by 0 bases, and 12 bases separated the two germline ends. The CDR3 spans 15 residues. Germline CDR1 SEHNR, CDR2 FQNEAQ (reference sequence). CDR3 in DNA: TGTGCCAGCAGTTCGACAGACTTTAGCAATCAGCCCCAGCATTTT. Protein sequence: CASSSTDFSNQPQHF.

The CDR3 spells CAWDRISGPGLVGETQYF. In nucleotides, the CDR3 is TGTGCCTGGGATAGGATCAGCGGTCCGGGTCTGGTAGGGGAGACCCAGTACTTC. The chain couples TRBV30 to TRBJ2-5; a possible D gene is TRBD2 (5 bases). Germline CDR1 is GTSNPN and CDR2 is SVGIG (reference sequence). Trimming cost V 5 bases and J 5 bases, with 30 bases left between them. This CDR3 region has 18 residues.

This chain joins TRBV5-1 and TRBJ1-2; weak D call: TRBD1 (5 bases). In germline, CDR1 is SGHRS, CDR2 YFSETQ. Trimming removed 4 bases from V and 0 bases from J, with 13 bases in between. This CDR3 has 15 residues. CDR3 sequence: CASSGFQGANYGYTF. As DNA, the CDR3 is TGCGCCAGCAGCGGATTTCAGGGAGCTAACTATGGCTACACCTTC.

The chain recombines TRBV4-1 with TRBJ2-7; D may be TRBD1 (5 bases). The germline V gene has CDR1 MGHRA and CDR2 YSYEKL. This CDR3 contains 19 residues. V dropped 1 base and J dropped 4 bases, with 26 bases sitting between them. The CDR3 DNA is TGCGCCAGCAGCCAAGTAGGGGTGGGCAGACCTACGTTGGGATACGAGCAGTACTTC. This encodes CASSQVGVGRPTLGYEQYF.

The chain recombines TRBV27 with TRBJ2-7; tentative D call: TRBD2 (6 bases). The CDR3 extends over 14 amino acids. V lost 5 bases and J lost 4, with 15 bases in between. Germline CDR1 reads MNHEY; CDR2 reads SMNVEV (reference sequence). The CDR3 sequence: CASSLGGRLYEQYF. The CDR3 bases are TGTGCCAGCAGTCTTGGAGGGCGCCTTTACGAGCAGTACTTC.

The chain couples TRBV9 to TRBJ2-2, with D maybe TRBD2 (5 bases). Trimming removed 4 bases at V and 7 bases at J, with 11 bases between. This CDR3 is built from 13 residues. Germline V gives CDR1 SGDLS, CDR2 YYNGEE. The CDR3 region is CASSPAVVGELFF. The DNA of the CDR3 is TGTGCCAGCAGCCCAGCGGTGGTCGGGGAGCTGTTTTTT.